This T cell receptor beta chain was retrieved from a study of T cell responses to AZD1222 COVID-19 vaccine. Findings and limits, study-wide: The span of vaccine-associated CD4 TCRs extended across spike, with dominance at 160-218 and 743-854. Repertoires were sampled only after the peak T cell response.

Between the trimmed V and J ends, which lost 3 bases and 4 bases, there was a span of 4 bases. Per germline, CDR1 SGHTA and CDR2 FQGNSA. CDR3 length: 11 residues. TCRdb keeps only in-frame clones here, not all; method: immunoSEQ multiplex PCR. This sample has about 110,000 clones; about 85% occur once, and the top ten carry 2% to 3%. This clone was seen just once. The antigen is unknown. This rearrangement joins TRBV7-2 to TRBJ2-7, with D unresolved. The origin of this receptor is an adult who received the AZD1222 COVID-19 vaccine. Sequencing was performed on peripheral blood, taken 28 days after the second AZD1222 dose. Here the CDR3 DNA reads TGTGCCAGCAGCTTTTATTACGAGCAGTACTTC. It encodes CASSFYYEQYF.